This T cell receptor beta chain is from a study of brain T cells in children with intractable seizures. TCRdb's copy holds only in-frame clones and misses some; the assay was immunoSEQ multiplex PCR. The data show roughly 80,000 clones, under 95% seen once. About this clone itself: What it binds is unknown.

V dropped 0 bases and J dropped 3 bases, with 13 bases sitting between them. This CDR3 spans 15 amino acids. Germline lookup yields CDR1 SGHNT and CDR2 YYREEE (reference sequence). General study points: Pre- and post-surgery blood differed in depth, so pre-surgery absences may be undersampling.

Only cases whose brain tissue showed the highest T cell transcript signatures were sequenced. Pre-surgery treatment included at least one anti-epileptic drug. This receptor was taken from a girl aged 2-10 years with Rasmussen encephalitis and intractable seizures. Specimen: peripheral blood, collected at surgery. The gene calls are TRBV5-4 and TRBJ2-7, with a tentative D call TRBD2 (7 bases). CDR3 coding DNA: TGTGCCAGCAGCTTGGAAAGGGGGGGCAGCTACGAGCAGTACTTC. Amino acids: CASSLERGGSYEQYF.